Below, 9 T cell receptor beta chains from the same sample are listed, as sequenced in a study of T-cell memory formation after mild COVID-19. TCRdb re-analysed the 5' RACE reads in MiXCR, keeping a single row per CDR3 protein. This repertoire shows more than 300,000 distinct CDR3 sequences, roughly 19% found once; its top ten account for around a fifth. Sequencing was done on a sample of PBMCs or a T cell subset sorted from them (not recorded which). The receptors originated from a man aged 18 to 29 who had mild COVID-19 (a few samples of this study predate the infection). Cell type and time point are not known.

This clonotype has just a few counts. The chain uses TRBV5-1 and TRBJ1-1; D not resolved. CDR1 and CDR2 from the germline V gene are SGHRS and YFSETQ. The CDR3 contains 15 residues. The V end lost 6 bases, the J end lost 0 bases, and 15 bases lay between the germline ends. CDR3 bases: TGCGCCAGCACCCGGGGTAAGAGCATGAACACTGAAGCTTTCTTT. This translates into CASTRGKSMNTEAFF.

In this sample, this clonotype turned up a few times. V and J are TRBV6-6 and TRBJ1-2, with D possibly matching TRBD1 (6 bases). Trimming left V 8 bases short and J 4 bases short, with 23 bases between. The CDR3 sequence is 16 residues long. Per the germline V gene, CDR1 is MNHNY and CDR2 is SVGAGI (reference sequence). The CDR3 loop is CASERAGAALGYGYTF. CDR3 nucleotides: TGTGCCAGCGAGAGGGCAGGGGCCGCCTTGGGCTATGGCTACACCTTC.

This clonotype has a handful of counts. The J gene is TRBJ2-1, the V gene TRBV4-1; no clear D gene. Germline V gene data show CDR1 as MGHRA and CDR2 as YSYEKL. Trimming left V 5 bases short and J 8 bases short, with 13 bases between. The CDR3 is 13 residues long. The CDR3 DNA reads as TGCGCCAGCAGCTTGCGAACGGTGCATGAGCAGTTCTTC. Its protein product is CASSLRTVHEQFF.

This clonotype was recorded a few times. The chain recombines TRBV7-9 with TRBJ1-1, with D possibly being TRBD1 (5 bases). Germline CDR1 and CDR2: SEHNR and FQNEAQ (reference sequence). The CDR3 is made up of 15 amino acids. The ends were cut back, 6 bases at V and 6 bases at J, with 20 bases in the middle. For the CDR3, the DNA is TGTGCCAGCAGGTTACCATCTGGGGGAGGCCCTGAAGCTTTCTTT. Translated, it gives CASRLPSGGGPEAFF.

The gene calls are TRBV20-1 and TRBJ2-3; TRBD2 might be the D (6 bases). Germline lookup yields CDR1 DFQATT and CDR2 SNEGSKA (reference sequence). V lost 0 bases, J lost 8 bases, and 18 bases lay in between. The CDR3 is 15 amino acids. This chain's CDR3 is CSARDLPGPRGTQYF. CDR3 coding DNA: TGCAGTGCTAGAGATTTACCAGGTCCGCGGGGTACGCAGTATTTT.

This clonotype came up a few times. The chain has TRBV6-4 and TRBJ2-1; 7 nucleotides match TRBD2. The ends lost 4 bases at V and 9 bases at J; junction bases unmatched: 12. In germline, CDR1 is MRHNA, CDR2 SNTAGT. CDR3 length: 15 amino acids. The CDR3 DNA follows: TGTGCCAGCAGTGCTCTAGCGGTGGTCGAGCGTGAGCAGTTCTTC. Translating gives CASSALAVVEREQFF.

This chain uses TRBV19 with TRBJ1-1, with D possibly being TRBD1 (5 bases). Germline-derived CDR1 and CDR2 are LNHDA and SQIVND (reference sequence). V shed 9 bases and J shed 2 bases, with 13 bases lying between them. CDR3 length: 13 amino acids. The chain's CDR3 is CASRDGPNTEAFF. The DNA for the CDR3 is TGTGCCAGCCGGGACGGACCCAACACTGAAGCTTTCTTT.

The chain joins TRBV10-3 to TRBJ2-5; 8 nucleotides match TRBD1. The germline CDR1 and CDR2 sequences are ENHRY and SYGVKD. This CDR3 contains 14 residues. V gave up 10 bases and J gave up 1 base; unmatched junction bases: 8. The CDR3, as DNA: TGTGCCAGCGGACAGGGCGAGGTCCAAGAGACCCAGTACTTC. Its protein product is CASGQGEVQETQYF.

This clonotype was counted between two and nine times. V usage is TRBV20-1 and J usage is TRBJ2-2; tentative D call: TRBD2 (6 bases). Germline assignment: CDR1 DFQATT and CDR2 SNEGSKA (reference sequence). The V and J ends lost 3 bases and 4 bases respectively, with 9 bases between them. The CDR3 is 13 residues long. In DNA form, the CDR3 reads TGCAGTGCTAGGGGGCGGGGCACCGGGGAGCTGTTTTTT. Protein sequence: CSARGRGTGELFF.